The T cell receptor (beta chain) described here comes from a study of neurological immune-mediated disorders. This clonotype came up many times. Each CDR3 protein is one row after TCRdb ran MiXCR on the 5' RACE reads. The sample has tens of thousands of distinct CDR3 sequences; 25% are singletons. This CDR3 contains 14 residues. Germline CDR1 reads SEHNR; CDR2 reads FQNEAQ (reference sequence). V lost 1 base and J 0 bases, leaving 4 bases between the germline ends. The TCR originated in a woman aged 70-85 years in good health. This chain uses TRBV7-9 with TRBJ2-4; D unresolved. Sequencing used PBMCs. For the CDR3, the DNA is TGTGCCAGCAGCTTAGAAGTAGCCAAAAACATTCAGTACTTC. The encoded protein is CASSLEVAKNIQYF. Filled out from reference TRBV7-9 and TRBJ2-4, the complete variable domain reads DTGVSQNPRHKITKRGQNVTFRCDPISEHNRLYWYRQTLGQGPEFLTYFQNEAQLEKSRLLSDRFSAERPKGSFSTLEIQRTEQGDSAMYLCASSLEVAKNIQYFGAGTRLSVL.